This T cell receptor (beta chain) was retrieved from a study of response to subunit inactivated influenza vaccine (dated by TCRdb to the late 2010s). Looking at the study overall: To follow how T cells responded to a trivalent subunit inactivated influenza vaccine, the researchers relied on deep quantitative profiling of the T cell receptor repertoire. What the study reported, not specific to this receptor: It was suggested by the authors that each seasonal influenza vaccination may recruit only a limited number of new T cells.

Its CDR3 holds 15 amino acids, cysteine through phenylalanine. Of the read, only the CDR3 DNA is kept; its 45 bases are in frame from base 1. The junction carries 9 bases between V and J, which are trimmed by 3 bases and 1 base respectively. Libraries were built with RT-PCR. TCRdb shows the sequencer as Illumina HiSeq 2500. The public sequencing data were trimmed at Q25 with fastp and processed into clonotypes with MiXCR by TCRdb, which kept only in-frame beta chains. Every CDR3 protein is listed once, alongside the most common genes and DNA of its rows. This sample comprises 500,000 to 600,000 distinct CDR3 sequences, 10% to 15% of them detected only once. Of the sample, 10% to 15% falls within the top ten clones. The time point label, read with the paper, signifies: 45 days after influenza vaccine administration. This clonotype was counted at least ten times. It lacks a known antigen. No base-level quality is on record; no much larger clone is a single base apart.

The material was PBMCs from blood, obtained 45 days after vaccination. This receptor chain uses TRBV12-3 or TRBV12-4 and TRBJ2-2; too little of a D gene remains to name it. The clonotype comes from a man aged 50 to 60 who received an inactivated influenza vaccine. Donor details come from another sample of the same person, matched by shared clones. CDR3 region: CASSFTTGNTGELFF. The DNA sequence is as follows: TGTGCCAGCAGTTTCACGACGGGGAACACCGGGGAGCTGTTTTTT.